The entry that follows covers one T cell receptor beta chain sequence. These data originate in a study of shared clonotypes between healthy human individuals. The DNA input per sorted-subset replicate PCR was about 0.2 ug, corresponding to around 30,000 T cell genomes. Profiling relied on immunoSEQ multiplex PCR, and the TCRdb table lists in-frame clones only, not all of them. The sample carries around 2,000,000 clones, approximately 95% recorded once. This TCR was recovered from a man younger than 35 in good health. Specimen: naive CD4+ T cells sorted from blood. The subset is: CD45RA+ positively selected.

The CDR3 sequence: CASSSLDRAPNQPQHF. Here the CDR3 DNA reads TGTGCCAGCTCCTCCCTTGACAGGGCTCCCAATCAGCCCCAGCATTTT. The chain combines TRBV18 with TRBJ1-5; 7 bases line up with TRBD1. Germline-derived CDR1 and CDR2 are KGHSH and LQKENI. CDR3 size: 16 residues. Trimming at V came to 6 bases and at J to 3 bases, leaving 11 bases not matched to a gene.